The 27 T cell receptor beta chains presented below share a single source sample, sequenced in a study of a mutant IDH1 vaccine in newly diagnosed glioma. The protocol was immunoSEQ multiplex PCR, while the TCRdb copy is restricted to in-frame clones and leaves out a portion. The sample holds 60,000 to 85,000 clones, more than 80% seen once. For these receptors, no antigen is known. Regarding time point: week 23, last vaccination. The study gave 300 ug of mutant IDH1 20-mer peptide per vaccine dose, with topical imiquimod. Sequences were derived from PBMCs, sampled from a glioma patient whose treatment included an IDH1 peptide vaccine. These receptors were obtained from a woman aged 50 to 60 with glioma.

V is TRBV19 and J is TRBJ2-1, with D perhaps being TRBD1 or TRBD2 (6 bases each). Germline values: CDR1 LNHDA, CDR2 SQIVND (reference sequence). V was cut by 3 bases and J by 4 bases, with 19 bases left in between. The CDR3 totals 17 residues. In DNA, the CDR3 is TGTGCCAGTAGTATGAGTCTCCGGGGGCGAGAGTACAATGAGCAGTTCTTC. It translates to CASSMSLRGREYNEQFF.

The CDR3 DNA follows: TGTGCCATCGGACGGGAAGACACAGATACGCAGTATTTT. This encodes CAIGREDTDTQYF. The rearrangement links TRBV10-3 to TRBJ2-3; TRBD2 might be the D (5 bases). Trimming shortened V by 8 bases and J by 2 bases, and 11 bases separated the two germline ends. The CDR3 contains 13 residues. Germline CDR1 and CDR2: ENHRY and SYGVKD.

This clone was seen just once. The V and J genes are TRBV6-5 and TRBJ2-2; possible D gene TRBD2, 6 bases. Germline V gives CDR1 MNHEY, CDR2 SVGAGI. The V end was cut by 7 bases, the J end by 5 bases, with 17 bases between. The CDR3 length is 15 residues. The CDR3 nucleotides read TGTGCCAGCAAGGAGGGCGAGAGGGAAACCGGGGAGCTGTTTTTT. It is translated as CASKEGERETGELFF.

This clone was counted only a few times. V and J are TRBV29-1 and TRBJ1-1, with a tentative D call TRBD1 (5 bases). The CDR3 consists of 13 residues. Germline-derived CDR1 and CDR2 are SQVTM and ANQGSEA. The V end lost 6 bases, the J end lost 0 bases, and 11 bases lay between the germline ends. Here the CDR3 reads CSVARVLNTEAFF. CDR3 in DNA: TGCAGCGTGGCCAGGGTTTTGAACACTGAAGCTTTCTTT.

The chain recombines TRBV9 with TRBJ2-7; 7 bases are shared with TRBD1. CDR3 size: 13 residues. The V and J ends lost 4 bases and 7 bases, in that order; junction bases with no gene match: 8. CDR1 is SGDLS and CDR2 is YYNGEE in the germline V gene. CDR3 protein: CASSPGTEQEQYF. The CDR3, as DNA: TGTGCCAGCAGCCCCGGGACAGAACAGGAGCAGTACTTC.

As DNA, the CDR3 is TGTGCCAGCAGAACCTCCCGAGGGGACGAGCAGTACTTC. Translation gives CASRTSRGDEQYF. This chain uses TRBV6-6 with TRBJ2-7, with D perhaps TRBD1 or TRBD2 (5 bases each). The CDR3 loop spans 13 amino acids. Germline V gene lookup returns CDR1 MNHNY and CDR2 SVGAGI (reference sequence). Trimming stripped 6 bases from V and 5 bases from J, with 14 bases between.

This chain uses TRBV6-1 with TRBJ1-2; possible D gene TRBD1, 5 bases. Trimming pared 1 base from V and 5 bases from J, leaving 11 bases between. The CDR3 length is 14 residues. Germline V CDR1 and CDR2: MNHNS, SASEGT. The CDR3, as DNA: TGTGCCAGCAGTGAAGGTAGACAGTTATATGGCTACACCTTC. It translates to CASSEGRQLYGYTF.

The chain combines TRBV5-4 with TRBJ1-2, with TRBD1 matching 7 bases. V lost 4 bases and J lost 4; bases outside the gene matches: 10. Germline V gene lookup returns CDR1 SGHNT and CDR2 YYREEE (reference sequence). The length of the CDR3 is 15 residues. Written as DNA, the CDR3 is TGTGCCAGCAGCCCAGGCCCGGACAGGTTCTATGGCTACACCTTC. Protein product: CASSPGPDRFYGYTF.

This clone was picked up one time. The rearrangement links TRBV10-1 to TRBJ2-4; weak D call: TRBD2 (7 bases). Trimming took 8 bases from V and 9 from J, leaving 17 bases between them. The CDR3 extends over 13 amino acids. Germline CDR1 is WNHNN and CDR2 is SYGVQD (reference sequence). CDR3 loop: CASPRGGEGIQYF. The CDR3 DNA follows: TGCGCCAGCCCTAGGGGGGGTGAAGGCATTCAGTACTTC.

The J gene is TRBJ2-7, the V gene TRBV5-1; 7 bases align to TRBD1. The trim removed 0 bases at V and 3 bases at J, leaving 3 bases unmatched. Germline CDR1 is SGHRS and CDR2 is YFSETQ. This CDR3 contains 14 residues. CDR3 sequence (DNA): TGCGCCAGCAGCTTGGGGGACAGTGTCTACGAGCAGTACTTC. Translated: CASSLGDSVYEQYF.

The gene calls are TRBV5-1 and TRBJ1-1; no firm D call. The CDR3 totals 16 residues. V was cut by 2 bases and J by 1 base, with 15 bases left in between. Germline assignment: CDR1 SGHRS and CDR2 YFSETQ. CDR3 in amino acids: CASSLYREGGNTEAFF. CDR3 coding DNA: TGCGCCAGCAGCTTATATCGAGAGGGAGGGAACACTGAAGCTTTCTTT. The full variable domain, its missing parts supplied by reference TRBV5-1 and TRBJ1-1, is KAGVTQTPRYLIKTRGQQVTLSCSPISGHRSVSWYQQTPGQGLQFLFEYFSETQRNKGNFPGRFSGRQFSNSRSEMNVSTLELGDSALYLCASSLYREGGNTEAFFGQGTRLTVV.

This CDR3 is CAWGTGETQYF. The CDR3 nucleotides read TGTGCCTGGGGAACCGGGGAGACCCAGTACTTC. J is TRBJ2-5 and V is TRBV30; no definite D call. The V end lost 5 bases, the J end lost 5 bases, and 9 bases lay between the germline ends. The length of the CDR3 is 11 residues. CDR1 and CDR2 (germline): GTSNPN, SVGIG (reference sequence).

This clone was seen once. This sequence joins TRBV2 and TRBJ2-7; D uncertain. In germline, CDR1 is SNHLY, CDR2 FYNNEI. The V and J ends lost 7 bases and 3 bases respectively, with 13 bases between them. The length of the CDR3 is 13 residues. The CDR3 region is CASTVLGRYEQYF. CDR3 sequence (DNA): TGTGCCAGCACTGTCCTTGGACGCTACGAGCAGTACTTC. Full variable domain (rest looked up from reference TRBV2 and TRBJ2-7): EPEVTQTPSHQVTQMGQEVILRCVPISNHLYFYWYRQILGQKVEFLVSFYNNEISEKSEIFDDQFSVERPDGSNFTLKIRSTKLEDSAMYFCASTVLGRYEQYFGPGTRLTVT.

V and J are TRBV19 and TRBJ2-3; 13 positions match TRBD2. Trimming cost V 2 bases and J 7 bases; bases outside gene matches: 3. The CDR3 is 15 residues long. CDR1 is LNHDA and CDR2 is SQIVND in the germline V gene (reference sequence). DNA of the CDR3: TGTGCCAGTAGTATACTCGGGACTAGCGGGAATACGCAGTATTTT. As protein: CASSILGTSGNTQYF.

The chain combines TRBV10-2 with TRBJ2-1, with 7 bases lining up with TRBD1. V lost 6 bases, J lost 4 bases, and 6 bases stayed unmatched. Per germline, CDR1 WSHSY and CDR2 SAAADI. This CDR3 contains 14 residues. The CDR3 sequence: CASRDRSLYNEQFF. In nucleotides, the CDR3 is TGCGCCAGCAGGGACAGGTCATTATACAATGAGCAGTTCTTC.

The chain recombines TRBV6-1 with TRBJ2-1; D gene unclear. Germline assignment: CDR1 MNHNS and CDR2 SASEGT. The CDR3 runs 12 residues. V was shortened by 6 bases and J by 9 bases, with 12 bases between the two germline ends. Here the CDR3 reads CASSTSWGEQFF. The DNA of the CDR3 is TGTGCCAGCAGCACAAGTTGGGGTGAGCAGTTCTTC.

V and J are TRBV28 and TRBJ1-4; D gene unclear. V gave up 5 bases and J gave up 8 bases, with 12 bases separating them. This CDR3 is 13 amino acids long. Germline CDR1 is MDHEN and CDR2 is SYDVKM. The CDR3 is CASSLPGIEKLFF. For the CDR3, the DNA is TGTGCCAGCAGTCTCCCCGGGATCGAAAAACTGTTTTTT.

This chain uses TRBV28 with TRBJ2-7; no reliable D call. CDR1 and CDR2 (germline): MDHEN, SYDVKM. V was trimmed by 6 bases and J by 6 bases, leaving 12 bases between them. The CDR3 contains 12 residues. CDR3: CASSHGPLEQYF. The CDR3 bases are TGTGCCAGCAGCCACGGGCCCCTCGAGCAGTACTTC.

The rearrangement uses TRBV27 and TRBJ2-3, with 10 bases that match TRBD2. The J segment lost 4 bases and the V segment lost 3 bases, leaving 4 bases of the junction unmatched. Per germline, CDR1 MNHEY and CDR2 SMNVEV (reference sequence). CDR3 size: 15 residues. The CDR3 region is CASSFELAGPDTQYF. The DNA of the CDR3 is TGTGCCAGCAGTTTTGAACTAGCGGGACCAGATACGCAGTATTTT.

This chain uses TRBV11-2 with TRBJ2-7; weak D call: TRBD2 (6 bases). Germline V gene lookup returns CDR1 SGHAT and CDR2 FQNNGV. The ends were cut back, 2 bases at V and 1 base at J, with 18 bases in the middle. This CDR3 region has 17 residues. CDR3: CASSLLASGTWSYEQYF. In nucleotides, the CDR3 is TGTGCCAGCAGCTTATTAGCGTCGGGGACTTGGTCCTACGAGCAGTACTTC.

This chain links TRBV18 with TRBJ1-5; 12 bases fit TRBD1. Trimming removed 2 bases from V and 6 bases from J; junction bases left unmatched: 5. This CDR3 contains 16 residues. Per the germline V gene, CDR1 is KGHSH and CDR2 is LQKENI. The CDR3 DNA reads TGTGCCAGCTCACCATTTGGGACAGGGGGCAGTCAGCCCCAGCATTTT. Amino acid sequence: CASSPFGTGGSQPQHF.

This sequence joins TRBV5-1 and TRBJ1-1, with 7 bases lining up with TRBD1. The germline V gene encodes CDR1 SGHRS and CDR2 YFSETQ. This CDR3 has 13 residues. After removal of 4 bases from V and 5 bases from J, the junction contained 5 bases not matched to a gene. This CDR3 reads CASSTGAGTEAFF. DNA of the CDR3: TGCGCCAGCAGCACAGGGGCAGGGACTGAAGCTTTCTTT.

This chain joins TRBV10-3 and TRBJ2-7, with TRBD2 matching over 15 bases. V was pared by 9 bases and J by 5 bases, with 2 bases of the junction left unmatched. Germline V gene data show CDR1 as ENHRY and CDR2 as SYGVKD. The CDR3 runs to 13 residues. The CDR3 DNA reads as TGTGCCATGGGACTAGCGGGAGGAGACGAGCAGTACTTC. Encoded protein: CAMGLAGGDEQYF.

J is TRBJ2-3 and V is TRBV30, with D possibly matching TRBD2 (6 bases). V was cut by 1 base and J by 6 bases, with 11 bases left in between. The CDR3 is 13 amino acids. CDR1 and CDR2 (germline): GTSNPN, SVGIG (reference sequence). The CDR3 reads CAWSESGGDTQYF. CDR3 in DNA: TGTGCCTGGAGTGAGAGCGGAGGGGATACGCAGTATTTT.

The rearrangement joins TRBV20-1 to TRBJ1-2; tentatively, D is TRBD1 (5 bases). The germline V and J ends were trimmed by 6 bases and 8 bases, with 13 bases remaining between them. CDR1 and CDR2 (germline): DFQATT, SNEGSKA (reference sequence). CDR3 length equals 11 residues. The CDR3 DNA sequence: TGCAGTGCGGGGGGACGGAACGGCTACACCTTC. Its translation is CSAGGRNGYTF.

The genes are TRBV18 and TRBJ2-2; 12 bases are a match to TRBD2. In germline, CDR1 is KGHSH, CDR2 LQKENI. This CDR3 has 17 residues. The V segment lost 3 bases and the J segment 0 bases; nucleotides outside the gene matches: 2. The CDR3 bases are TGTGCCAGCTCACCGTGGACTAGCGGGGCGAACACCGGGGAGCTGTTTTTT. The encoded protein is CASSPWTSGANTGELFF.

The J gene is TRBJ1-5, the V gene TRBV7-9; the match to TRBD1 covers 7 bases. This CDR3 comprises 14 residues. The V and J ends lost 5 bases and 7 bases, in that order; junction bases with no gene match: 8. Germline CDR1 and CDR2: SEHNR and FQNEAQ (reference sequence). CDR3 amino acids: CASSNRDSGQPQHF. Here the CDR3 DNA reads TGTGCCAGCAGCAACAGGGACAGCGGGCAGCCCCAGCATTTT.